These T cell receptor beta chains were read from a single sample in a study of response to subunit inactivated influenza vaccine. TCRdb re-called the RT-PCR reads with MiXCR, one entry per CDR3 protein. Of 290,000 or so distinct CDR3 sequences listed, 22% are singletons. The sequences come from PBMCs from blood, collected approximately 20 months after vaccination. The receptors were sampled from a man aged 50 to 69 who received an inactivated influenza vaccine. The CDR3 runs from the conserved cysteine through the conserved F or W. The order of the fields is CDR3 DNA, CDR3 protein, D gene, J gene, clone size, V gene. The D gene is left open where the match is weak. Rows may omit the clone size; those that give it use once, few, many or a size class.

TGCAGTGCCTTCCGGGACAGAGCCTACGAGCAGTACTTC	CSAFRDRAYEQYF	TRBD1	TRBJ2-7	few	TRBV20-1
TGTGCCAGCAGTTTCGCCGTTGGGGAGCAGTACTTC	CASSFAVGEQYF	NA	TRBJ2-7	few	TRBV12-3/TRBV12-4
TGTGCCAGCAGACCGGGACAGTCTTCACCCCTCCACTTT	CASRPGQSSPLHF	TRBD1	TRBJ1-6	NA	TRBV6-1
TGTGCCAGCAGTCCCCGTGGGGCCGGCAATCAGCCCCAGCATTTT	CASSPRGAGNQPQHF	NA	TRBJ1-5	few	TRBV28
TGTGCCAGCGATGAACAGGGGGATAGCACAGATACGCAGTATTTT	CASDEQGDSTDTQYF	TRBD1	TRBJ2-3	few	TRBV5-6
TGTGCCAGCAGTCCCCACGAGAGGGATGAGCGGGACCTCTCCGGGGGTCGGACAGATACGCAGTATTTT	CASSPHERDERDLSGGRTDTQYF	TRBD2	TRBJ2-3	few	TRBV6-4
TGTGCCAGTAGTCAAAGCGTCGGGCGCCCAGGTGGCTACACCTTC	CASSQSVGRPGGYTF	NA	TRBJ1-2	NA	TRBV19
TGCGCCAGCGGTTCGCTATTCGAAAAACTGTTTTTT	CASGSLFEKLFF	NA	TRBJ1-4	NA	TRBV10-2
TGTGCCAGCAGCTTAGGGGGAGGCGCTGAAGCTTTCTTT	CASSLGGGAEAFF	NA	TRBJ1-1	few	TRBV11-2
TGTGCCAGCAGCGTAGATTTCAGGGGCGAGCAGTACTTC	CASSVDFRGEQYF	NA	TRBJ2-7	NA	TRBV9
TGTGCCAGCAGGGGACTCCGCTCCTACGAGCAGTACTTC	CASRGLRSYEQYF	NA	TRBJ2-7	few	TRBV28
TGTGCCAGCAGTTTGGAGGGACAGGGGGTCTATGGCTACACCTTC	CASSLEGQGVYGYTF	TRBD1	TRBJ1-2	few	TRBV12-3/TRBV12-4
TGTGCCAGCAGCCAAGTATTCACAGGAACTTATGGCTACACCTTC	CASSQVFTGTYGYTF	NA	TRBJ1-2	NA	TRBV4-2
TGTGCCAGCAGCTCGGACAGCTTATCCTACAATGAGCAGTTCTTC	CASSSDSLSYNEQFF	NA	TRBJ2-1	few	TRBV7-3
TGTGCCAGCAGCCACCCGTTAGGACAGACGAACACTGAAGCTTTCTTT	CASSHPLGQTNTEAFF	NA	TRBJ1-1	few	TRBV12-3/TRBV12-4
TGCAGCGCGGGGAGAACTAATGAAAAACTGTTTTTT	CSAGRTNEKLFF	NA	TRBJ1-4	many	TRBV29-1
TGCGCCAGCAGAACTCAGACTAGCACAGATACGCAGTATTTT	CASRTQTSTDTQYF	NA	TRBJ2-3	few	TRBV5-1
TGCAGTGCTAGATGGGTAGGTAGCGGGAGCGATGAGCAGTTCTTC	CSARWVGSGSDEQFF	TRBD2	TRBJ2-1	few	TRBV20-1
TGCAGTGCTAGATTCCCCGCTGGGTGGGCAGTCCACGAGCAGTACTTC	CSARFPAGWAVHEQYF	NA	TRBJ2-7	NA	TRBV20-1
TGTGCCAGCAGCGCCGATTCTGGGCCTTATGGCTACACCTTC	CASSADSGPYGYTF	NA	TRBJ1-2	NA	TRBV7-2
TGTGCCACCAGTGAATCCGGACTAGCGAAAGGCACAGATACGCAGTATTTT	CATSESGLAKGTDTQYF	TRBD2	TRBJ2-3	NA	TRBV24-1
TGTGCCAGCTCACCACAGCAGCAGGGGGCGAGTAATTCACCCCTCCACTTT	CASSPQQQGASNSPLHF	TRBD1	TRBJ1-6	NA	TRBV18
TGCAGTGCAGTGAAACAGGGGGTTGAAACTGAAGCTTTCTTT	CSAVKQGVETEAFF	TRBD1	TRBJ1-1	few	TRBV20-1